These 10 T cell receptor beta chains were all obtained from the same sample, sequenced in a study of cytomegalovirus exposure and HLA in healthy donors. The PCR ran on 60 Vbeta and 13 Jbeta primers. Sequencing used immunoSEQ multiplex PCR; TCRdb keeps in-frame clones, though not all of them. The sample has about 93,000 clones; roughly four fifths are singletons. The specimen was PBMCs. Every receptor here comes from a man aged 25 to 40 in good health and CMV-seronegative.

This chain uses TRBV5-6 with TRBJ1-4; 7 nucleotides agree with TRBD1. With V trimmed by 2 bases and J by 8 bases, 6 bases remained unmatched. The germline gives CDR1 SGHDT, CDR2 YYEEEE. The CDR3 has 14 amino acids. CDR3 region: CASSLRQGSEKLFF. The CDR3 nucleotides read TGTGCCAGCAGCTTACGACAGGGTAGCGAAAAACTGTTTTTT.

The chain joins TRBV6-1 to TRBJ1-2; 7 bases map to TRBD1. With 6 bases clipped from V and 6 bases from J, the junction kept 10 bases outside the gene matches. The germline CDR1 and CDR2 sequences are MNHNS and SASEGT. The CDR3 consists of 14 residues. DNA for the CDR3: TGTGCCAGCAGAGAAACAGGGGCTCTTCATGGCTACACCTTC. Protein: CASRETGALHGYTF.

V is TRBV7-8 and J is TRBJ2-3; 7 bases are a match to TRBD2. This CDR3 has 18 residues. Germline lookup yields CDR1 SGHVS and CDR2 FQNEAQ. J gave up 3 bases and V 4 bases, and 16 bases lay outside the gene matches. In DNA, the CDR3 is TGTGCCAGCAGCTCCTCTCCGTCAGGGATCGGGAGGACAGATACGCAGTATTTT. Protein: CASSSSPSGIGRTDTQYF.

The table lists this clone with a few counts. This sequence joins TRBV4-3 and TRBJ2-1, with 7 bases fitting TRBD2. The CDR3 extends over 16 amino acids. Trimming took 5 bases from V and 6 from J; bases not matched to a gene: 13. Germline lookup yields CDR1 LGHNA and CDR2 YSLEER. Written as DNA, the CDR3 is TGCGCCAGCAGCAACAAACTAGCGCGTCCTTCCAATGAGCAGTTCTTC. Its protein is CASSNKLARPSNEQFF.

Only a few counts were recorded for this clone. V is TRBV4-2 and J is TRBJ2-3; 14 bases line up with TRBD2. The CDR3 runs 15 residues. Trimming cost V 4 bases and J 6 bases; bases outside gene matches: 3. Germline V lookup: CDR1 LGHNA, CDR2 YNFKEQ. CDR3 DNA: TGTGCCAGCAGCCCGGGACTAGCGGGGGCGGATACGCAGTATTTT. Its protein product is CASSPGLAGADTQYF.

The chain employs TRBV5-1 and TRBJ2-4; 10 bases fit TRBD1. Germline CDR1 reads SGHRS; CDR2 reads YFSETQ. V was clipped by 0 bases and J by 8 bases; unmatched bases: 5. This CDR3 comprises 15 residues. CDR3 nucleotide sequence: TGCGCCAGCAGCTTGGCCTACGGGACAGGGGACATTCAGTACTTC. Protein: CASSLAYGTGDIQYF.

The CDR3 DNA sequence: TGTGCCAGCAGCTTAGCCGGGACACGGAGACATTGGACCTTC. It is translated as CASSLAGTRRHWTF. The chain is built from TRBV11-3 and TRBJ1-2, with a tentative D call TRBD1 (6 bases). The CDR3 is 14 amino acids. Germline-derived CDR1 and CDR2 are SGHNT and YENEEA. Trimming took 1 base from V and 14 from J, leaving 20 bases between them.

CDR3 residues: CASSSGLIMSSYNEQFF. DNA of the CDR3: TGTGCCAGCAGCTCAGGACTAATTATGAGCTCCTACAATGAGCAGTTCTTC. This chain links TRBV11-1 with TRBJ2-1; D might be TRBD2 (6 bases). The CDR3 runs 17 residues. From germline, CDR1 is SGHAT and CDR2 FQDESV (reference sequence). V was cut by 4 bases and J by 0 bases, with 16 bases left in between. Full variable domain (missing parts from reference TRBV11-1 and TRBJ2-1): EAEVAQSPRYKITEKSQAVAFWCDPISGHATLYWYRQILGQGPELLVQFQDESVVDDSQLPKDRFSAERLKGVDSTLKIQPAELGDSAMYLCASSSGLIMSSYNEQFFGPGTRLTVL.

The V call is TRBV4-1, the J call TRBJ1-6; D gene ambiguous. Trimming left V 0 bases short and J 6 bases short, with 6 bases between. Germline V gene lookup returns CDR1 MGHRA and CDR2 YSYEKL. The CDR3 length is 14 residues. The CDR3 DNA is TGCGCCAGCAGCCAAGAACCCGGTAATTCACCCCTCCACTTT. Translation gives CASSQEPGNSPLHF.

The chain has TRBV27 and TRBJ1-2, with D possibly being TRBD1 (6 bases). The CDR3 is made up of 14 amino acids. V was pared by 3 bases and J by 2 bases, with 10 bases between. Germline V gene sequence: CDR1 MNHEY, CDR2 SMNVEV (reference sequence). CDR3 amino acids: CASSFGGRNYGYTF. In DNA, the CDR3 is TGTGCCAGCAGTTTCGGGGGGCGCAACTATGGCTACACCTTC.